Included here is one T cell receptor (beta chain) sequence, with context. This sample is part of a study of technical replicates of blood from a handful of donors. Clones were sequenced by immunoSEQ multiplex PCR, and TCRdb holds only the in-frame ones, with some missing. Of tens of thousands of clones listed, 70% to 90% are singletons. Sequencing input: PBMCs. This sequence originates from a human donor in good health. Some clones in this sample may be carry-over from other donors' samples.

CDR3 nucleotides: TGTGCCAGTGTTCGCGGACACAACTACGAGCAGTACTTC. Amino acids: CASVRGHNYEQYF. The gene calls are TRBV2 and TRBJ2-7; tentative D call: TRBD1 (5 bases). In germline, CDR1 is SNHLY, CDR2 FYNNEI. CDR3 length: 13 residues. V lost 9 bases, J lost 3 bases, and 15 bases lay in between.